Shown below are 28 T cell receptor beta chains from a single sample sequenced in a study of blood T cell repertoires in COVID-19. Clones were read by immunoSEQ multiplex PCR, and TCRdb kept only the in-frame ones, dropping some. Among roughly 200,000 clones listed, roughly 92% were seen once. The sequenced sample was peripheral blood. The source is a man aged 25-40 years with COVID-19, enrolled during active disease.

The chain employs TRBV5-1 and TRBJ2-3, with 7 bases aligning to TRBD1. V lost 4 bases and J lost 0; bases outside the gene matches: 5. This CDR3 is 15 amino acids long. The germline CDR1 and CDR2 sequences are SGHRS and YFSETQ. The CDR3 region is CASSPGQPSTDTQYF. CDR3 DNA: TGCGCCAGCAGCCCGGGACAGCCTAGCACAGATACGCAGTATTTT.

The chain uses TRBV3-1 (or the pseudogene TRBV3-2) and TRBJ1-4, with 9 nucleotides matching TRBD1. Trimming removed 6 bases from V and 8 bases from J; junction bases left unmatched: 10. The CDR3 is made up of 15 amino acids. CDR1 is LGHDT, CDR2 YNNKEL, per germline (reference sequence). This chain's CDR3 is CASSRPGQGYEKLFF. As DNA, the CDR3 is TGTGCCAGCAGTCGTCCGGGACAGGGCTACGAAAAACTGTTTTTT.

The gene calls are TRBV7-3 and TRBJ2-7, with TRBD1 identical over 9 bases. The CDR3 totals 15 residues. CDR1 and CDR2 from the germline V gene are SGHTA and FQGTGA. J gave up 0 bases and V 5 bases, and 5 bases lay outside the gene matches. The CDR3 DNA reads as TGTGCCAGCAGCCCCGGACAGGGGCCCTCCTACGAGCAGTACTTC. Translation: CASSPGQGPSYEQYF.

The rearrangement uses TRBV24-1 and TRBJ2-7, with 12 bases that match TRBD2. V lost 4 bases and J lost 4; bases outside the gene matches: 19. Germline loops: CDR1 KGHDR, CDR2 SFDVKD. The CDR3 has 20 amino acids. The CDR3 loop is CATSDRDSPSGGAPSYEQYF. In DNA form, the CDR3 reads TGTGCCACCAGTGACCGGGACAGTCCTAGCGGGGGGGCCCCATCTTACGAGCAGTACTTC.

This chain uses TRBV5-6 with TRBJ1-1; the D is unclear. Germline values: CDR1 SGHDT, CDR2 YYEEEE. This CDR3 comprises 13 residues. Trimming took off 4 bases at V and 4 bases at J, with 11 bases between the two ends. The CDR3 DNA reads TGTGCCAGCAGCCCGGGGATAGGCACTGAAGCTTTCTTT. It specifies CASSPGIGTEAFF.

The chain combines TRBV27 with TRBJ1-1; possible D gene TRBD1, 6 bases. The CDR3 is 15 amino acids. V was pared by 3 bases and J by 3 bases, with 14 bases between. Germline CDR1 is MNHEY and CDR2 is SMNVEV (reference sequence). CDR3 DNA: TGTGCCAGCAGTTTTGGGGCGCGGGGGCACACTGAAGCTTTCTTT. It yields the protein CASSFGARGHTEAFF.

The chain employs TRBV11-2 and TRBJ2-7; 7 bases align to TRBD1. The CDR3 contains 14 residues. Germline loops: CDR1 SGHAT, CDR2 FQNNGV. Germline trimming cut 6 bases from V and 0 bases from J; bases unmatched to any gene: 5. This CDR3 reads CASSRDSLSYEQYF. In DNA, the CDR3 is TGTGCCAGCAGTCGGGACAGCCTCTCCTACGAGCAGTACTTC.

The chain carries TRBV19 and TRBJ1-5; D ambiguous. The CDR3 is 15 amino acids. The V gene lost 1 base and the J gene lost 0 bases, with 7 bases spanning the gap. Germline-derived CDR1 and CDR2 are LNHDA and SQIVND (reference sequence). The CDR3 coding sequence is TGTGCCAGTAGTATAGCACTTTATAGCAATCAGCCCCAGCATTTT. This translates into CASSIALYSNQPQHF.

The rearrangement links TRBV5-4 to TRBJ2-5, with 12 bases aligning to TRBD2. Germline V lookup: CDR1 SGHNT, CDR2 YYREEE (reference sequence). This CDR3 contains 17 residues. With V trimmed by 4 bases and J by 5 bases, 12 bases remained unmatched. This chain's CDR3 is CASSPSSGGARGETQYF. The DNA of the CDR3 is TGTGCCAGCAGCCCCTCTAGCGGGGGGGCCAGGGGGGAGACCCAGTACTTC.

V gene TRBV5-5 combines with J gene TRBJ1-1, with 10 bases fitting TRBD1. Germline V gene sequence: CDR1 SGHKS, CDR2 YYEKEE (reference sequence). V lost 1 base and J lost 6; bases outside the gene matches: 9. The length of the CDR3 is 16 residues. In nucleotides, the CDR3 is TGTGCCAGCAGCTTGAATAGCCGGGACAGGGGATCTGAAGCTTTCTTT. This translates into CASSLNSRDRGSEAFF.

V gene TRBV20-1 combines with J gene TRBJ1-2, with 8 bases matching TRBD1. CDR1 and CDR2 (germline): DFQATT, SNEGSKA (reference sequence). V shed 5 bases and J 4 bases; nucleotides not matched to a gene: 0. The CDR3 spans 11 residues. The CDR3 here is CSAGTGYGYTF. The CDR3 region has the DNA TGCAGTGCTGGGACAGGCTATGGCTACACCTTC.

The rearrangement uses TRBV20-1 and TRBJ2-1; 9 nucleotides align to TRBD2. The germline CDR1 and CDR2 sequences are DFQATT and SNEGSKA (reference sequence). The ends lost 7 bases at V and 8 bases at J; junction bases unmatched: 3. The CDR3 extends over 11 amino acids. In DNA, the CDR3 is TGCAGTGTGACTAGCGGCCATGAGCAGTTCTTC. It specifies CSVTSGHEQFF.

This rearrangement joins TRBV5-5 to TRBJ1-3; D uncertain. The CDR3 length is 16 residues. Trimming cost V 0 bases and J 1 base, with 11 bases left between them. Per germline, CDR1 SGHKS and CDR2 YYEKEE (reference sequence). The CDR3 nucleotides are TGTGCCAGCAGCTTGGTCAGTGGAGATTCTGGAAACACCATATATTTT. Protein sequence: CASSLVSGDSGNTIYF.

The V and J genes are TRBV6-6 and TRBJ1-1; a possible D gene is TRBD1 (5 bases). The V gene lost 2 bases and the J gene lost 5 bases, with 9 bases spanning the gap. This CDR3 is 13 amino acids long. The germline CDR1 and CDR2 sequences are MNHNY and SVGAGI (reference sequence). The CDR3, as DNA: TGTGCCAGCAGTTACATGGGGGGGACTGAAGCTTTCTTT. Its translation is CASSYMGGTEAFF.

The sample holds one count of this clone. V and J are TRBV5-1 and TRBJ1-4; TRBD1 aligns across 7 bases. Germline-derived CDR1 and CDR2 are SGHRS and YFSETQ. There are 17 residues in the CDR3. V was clipped by 6 bases and J by 0 bases; unmatched bases: 11. For the CDR3, the DNA is TGCGCCAGCACCCAGGGGGGCCTGGGGGCAACTAATGAAAAACTGTTTTTT. Translated, it gives CASTQGGLGATNEKLFF.

J is TRBJ2-7 and V is TRBV10-1; 9 positions match TRBD1. Germline V CDR1 and CDR2: WNHNN, SYGVQD (reference sequence). V lost 0 bases to trimming and J lost 5 bases; unmatched junction nucleotides: 5. The CDR3 covers 15 residues. CDR3 amino acids: CASSESGQGLNEQYF. CDR3 nucleotides: TGCGCCAGCAGTGAGTCAGGACAGGGGCTAAACGAGCAGTACTTC.

The J gene is TRBJ2-7, the V gene TRBV4-1, with D possibly being TRBD1 (6 bases). The CDR3 covers 15 residues. Looked up from germline, CDR1 is MGHRA and CDR2 is YSYEKL. Deletions cut 0 bases from V and 5 bases from J, with 14 bases between. CDR3 nucleotide sequence: TGCGCCAGCAGCCAAGATATGACAGGTTTCGACGAGCAGTACTTC. Amino acids: CASSQDMTGFDEQYF.

This clone has only one observation. The gene calls are TRBV11-3 and TRBJ2-1; TRBD1 matches at 7 bases. After removal of 3 bases from V and 4 bases from J, the junction contained 6 bases not matched to a gene. The CDR3 contains 15 residues. The germline gives CDR1 SGHNT, CDR2 YENEEA. The CDR3 is CASSFGTGAYNEQFF. The DNA for the CDR3 is TGTGCCAGCAGCTTTGGCACAGGGGCTTACAATGAGCAGTTCTTC.

This clone was observed a single time. The V and J genes are TRBV6-5 and TRBJ1-1; 9 bases are shared with TRBD1. Germline V gene lookup returns CDR1 MNHEY and CDR2 SVGAGI. V shed 2 bases and J 10 bases; nucleotides not matched to a gene: 5. This CDR3 is 13 amino acids long. The CDR3 DNA follows: TGTGCCAGCAGTTACCCCGGGACAGGGTTAGCTTTCTTT. It translates to CASSYPGTGLAFF.

The rearrangement links TRBV5-4 to TRBJ2-5; 9 positions agree with TRBD2. J lost 2 bases, V lost 4 bases, and 12 bases had no gene match. The CDR3 contains 17 residues. Per germline, CDR1 SGHNT and CDR2 YYREEE (reference sequence). In nucleotides, the CDR3 is TGTGCCAGCAGCCCGCCCGGCGTAGCGGGGGATCAAGAGACCCAGTACTTC. Encoded protein: CASSPPGVAGDQETQYF.

V is TRBV5-1 and J is TRBJ1-1; no reliable D call. V was pared by 0 bases and J by 6 bases, with 15 bases between. The CDR3 contains 15 residues. Germline V CDR1 and CDR2: SGHRS, YFSETQ. The chain's CDR3 is CASSLVDLPPAEAFF. In DNA form, the CDR3 reads TGCGCCAGCAGCTTGGTAGATCTCCCCCCCGCTGAAGCTTTCTTT.

This rearrangement joins TRBV27 to TRBJ2-5, with 7 positions matching TRBD1. Unmatched junction bases numbered 3, after V lost 6 bases and J lost 2 bases. This CDR3 has 13 amino acids. Germline-derived CDR1 and CDR2 are MNHEY and SMNVEV (reference sequence). CDR3 protein: CASRPGQQETQYF. For the CDR3, the DNA is TGTGCCAGCAGGCCGGGACAGCAAGAGACCCAGTACTTC.

CDR3 in DNA: TGCGCCAGCAGCCTGGAGGACAGTTATTCACCCCTCCACTTT. Translating it yields CASSLEDSYSPLHF. The chain combines TRBV5-1 with TRBJ1-6, with a weak D call TRBD1 (6 bases). Germline values: CDR1 SGHRS, CDR2 YFSETQ. Trimming shortened V by 4 bases and J by 8 bases, and 13 bases separated the two germline ends. This CDR3 has 14 residues.

The CDR3 is CASSYRVGGDEQYF. The CDR3 nucleotides read TGTGCCAGCAGCTACCGAGTGGGAGGGGACGAGCAGTACTTC. The chain combines TRBV7-2 with TRBJ2-7; 7 bases fit TRBD2. Germline-derived CDR1 and CDR2 are SGHTA and FQGNSA. The J segment lost 5 bases and the V segment lost 4 bases, leaving 8 bases of the junction unmatched. The CDR3 contains 14 residues.

The chain is built from TRBV20-1 and TRBJ2-7, with 8 bases aligning to TRBD2. Germline trimming cut 3 bases from V and 7 bases from J; bases unmatched to any gene: 2. The CDR3 sequence is 11 residues long. Germline V gives CDR1 DFQATT, CDR2 SNEGSKA (reference sequence). The CDR3 here is CSASGGGEQYF. The DNA of the CDR3 is TGCAGTGCTAGCGGGGGGGGTGAGCAGTACTTC.

The rearrangement uses TRBV2 and TRBJ1-6; D unclear. The CDR3 is 13 residues long. The V end lost 6 bases, the J end lost 7 bases, and 10 bases lay between the germline ends. The V gene's germline CDR1 is SNHLY and CDR2 FYNNEI. CDR3 amino acids: CASSDYKNSPLHF. The CDR3 DNA reads TGTGCCAGCAGCGATTACAAGAATTCACCCCTCCACTTT.

J is TRBJ1-1 and V is TRBV6-4; D is perhaps TRBD1 (6 bases). The CDR3 runs to 13 residues. Trimming cost V 6 bases and J 0 bases, with 8 bases left between them. Germline loops: CDR1 MRHNA, CDR2 SNTAGT. The chain's CDR3 is CASRQGLNTEAFF. The DNA of the CDR3 is TGTGCCAGCAGACAGGGTCTGAACACTGAAGCTTTCTTT.

The J gene is TRBJ1-3, the V gene TRBV11-2; D is ambiguous. Trimming took 5 bases from V and 1 from J, leaving 12 bases between them. CDR1 SGHAT and CDR2 FQNNGV come from the germline V gene. The CDR3 has 15 residues. The CDR3 DNA follows: TGTGCCAGCAGCCGAGAAGGAGTATCTGGAAACACCATATATTTT. This gives the protein CASSREGVSGNTIYF.